These 30 T cell receptor beta chains were sequenced from one sample in a study of shared clonotypes between healthy human individuals (dated by TCRdb to about 2020). For the CD8 naive samples, CD45RO-negative cells were positively selected for CCR7, yielding a CD45RA+CCR7+ population from which TemRA cells were excluded. The library was made by the immunoSEQ multiplex PCR assay. TCRdb obtained this table from immuneACCESS and retained in-frame rearrangements with V and J assigned. These tables miss some clones; where compared with another copy, unresolved V genes account for less than half of the shortfall, and the remainder is unexplained. For this sample there are some 2,000,000 clones; roughly 95% appear just once. The ten biggest clones cover 0.9% to 1.3% of the sample. The sequenced material came from naive CD8+ T cells sorted from blood. Interpreted using the paper, the cell subset or site label stands for: CD45RA+CCR7+. The receptors here all came from a man aged 18 to 35 in good health.

V usage is TRBV10-3 and J usage is TRBJ2-3, with unresolved D. The germline V gene encodes CDR1 ENHRY and CDR2 SYGVKD. Deletions cut 4 bases from V and 5 bases from J, with 10 bases between. The CDR3 runs 13 residues. CDR3 loop: CAISGGEKDTQYF. The DNA of the CDR3 is TGTGCCATCAGTGGTGGAGAAAAAGATACGCAGTATTTT.

The chain combines TRBV14 with TRBJ2-5, with TRBD1 matching 9 bases. Germline lookup yields CDR1 SGHDN and CDR2 FVKESK. Trimming at V came to 0 bases and at J to 4 bases, leaving 6 bases not matched to a gene. CDR3 size: 16 residues. CDR3 DNA: TGTGCCAGCAGCCAAGAGGTTTACAGGGGGCGAGAGACCCAGTACTTC. This encodes CASSQEVYRGRETQYF.

V and J are TRBV2 and TRBJ2-7; no reliable D call. The germline gives CDR1 SNHLY, CDR2 FYNNEI. Between the trimmed V and J ends, which lost 2 bases and 0 bases, there was a span of 5 bases. The CDR3 length is 13 residues. The CDR3 region has the DNA TGTGCCAGCAGTGAACCCTACTCCTACGAGCAGTACTTC. Translated: CASSEPYSYEQYF.

The chain uses TRBV4-1 and TRBJ2-3, with D maybe TRBD2 (6 bases). V was clipped by 0 bases and J by 3 bases, with 13 bases between them. Germline V gene data show CDR1 as MGHRA and CDR2 as YSYEKL. The CDR3 totals 16 residues. CDR3: CASSQDSSGATDTQYF. CDR3 bases: TGCGCCAGCAGCCAAGATTCCTCGGGAGCAACAGATACGCAGTATTTT.

The V gene is TRBV7-6, the J gene TRBJ2-7, with D tentatively TRBD2 (5 bases). The CDR3 has 13 residues. In germline, CDR1 is SGHVS, CDR2 FNYEAQ. Trimming removed 5 bases at V and 4 bases at J, with 12 bases between. In DNA form, the CDR3 reads TGTGCCAGCAGCCCACCGGGGTGGTACGAGCAGTACTTC. Encoded protein: CASSPPGWYEQYF.

The chain combines TRBV27 with TRBJ1-4, with D possibly TRBD1 on 6 matching bases. The CDR3 runs to 17 residues. The germline V and J ends were trimmed by 2 bases and 0 bases, with 13 bases remaining between them. Per germline, CDR1 MNHEY and CDR2 SMNVEV (reference sequence). The CDR3 region has the DNA TGTGCCAGCAGTTTAAGGGGGTTGAGGGCAACTAATGAAAAACTGTTTTTT. This translates into CASSLRGLRATNEKLFF.

V is TRBV27 and J is TRBJ1-6; no clear D gene. V lost 8 bases and J lost 7, with 12 bases in between. The CDR3 covers 13 residues. Germline V CDR1 and CDR2: MNHEY, SMNVEV (reference sequence). CDR3 coding DNA: TGTGCCAGCGCTTTGGGGAGAAATTCACCCCTCCACTTT. Amino acids: CASALGRNSPLHF.

This chain uses TRBV9 with TRBJ2-7; the D is unclear. Between the trimmed V and J ends, which lost 0 bases and 5 bases, there was a span of 18 bases. CDR1 SGDLS and CDR2 YYNGEE come from the germline V gene. The CDR3 runs 16 residues. Here the CDR3 reads CASSVALSSTGDEQYF. As DNA, the CDR3 is TGTGCCAGCAGCGTAGCTTTATCTTCCACGGGCGACGAGCAGTACTTC.

The rearrangement uses TRBV2 and TRBJ2-3; 11 bases are a match to TRBD2. This CDR3 comprises 17 residues. The germline V gene has CDR1 SNHLY and CDR2 FYNNEI. V gave up 0 bases and J gave up 3 bases; unmatched junction bases: 5. CDR3 amino acids: CASSEAGLAEVTDTQYF. In nucleotides, the CDR3 is TGTGCCAGCAGTGAAGCGGGACTAGCGGAGGTAACAGATACGCAGTATTTT. The variable domain in full, with the rest retrieved from reference TRBV2 and TRBJ2-3, is EPEVTQTPSHQVTQMGQEVILRCVPISNHLYFYWYRQILGQKVEFLVSFYNNEISEKSEIFDDQFSVERPDGSNFTLKIRSTKLEDSAMYFCASSEAGLAEVTDTQYFGPGTRLTVL.

The rearrangement links TRBV7-9 to TRBJ1-4, with D possibly being TRBD1 (6 bases). CDR1 and CDR2 from the germline V gene are SEHNR and FQNEAQ (reference sequence). The CDR3 is 13 amino acids. The V end was cut by 10 bases, the J end by 7 bases, with 16 bases between. The CDR3 protein is CATGLGASEKLFF. DNA of the CDR3: TGTGCCACGGGTTTGGGGGCGAGTGAAAAACTGTTTTTT.

In this sample, this clone turned up once. The rearrangement uses TRBV10-3 and TRBJ2-3; 8 bases are shared with TRBD2. The CDR3 spans 15 residues. V shed 3 bases and J 2 bases; nucleotides not matched to a gene: 4. CDR1 and CDR2 (germline): ENHRY, SYGVKD. The CDR3 DNA reads TGTGCCATCAGTGATGAGCGGGAGCCCACAGATACGCAGTATTTT. Its translation: CAISDEREPTDTQYF.

This clone appeared once. The rearrangement uses TRBV7-8 and TRBJ2-5; 8 bases map to TRBD2. The ends lost 4 bases at V and 4 bases at J; junction bases unmatched: 8. CDR1 is SGHVS, CDR2 FQNEAQ, per germline. The CDR3 extends over 15 amino acids. The CDR3 protein is CASSSDGAGAETQYF. In nucleotides, the CDR3 is TGTGCCAGCAGCTCCGACGGAGCGGGGGCAGAGACCCAGTACTTC.

This rearrangement joins TRBV6-1 to TRBJ2-1, with TRBD1 as a possible D gene (5 bases). Trimming removed 4 bases from V and 8 bases from J, with 12 bases in between. This CDR3 region has 13 residues. Germline values: CDR1 MNHNS, CDR2 SASEGT. This CDR3 reads CASSAPGWDEQFF. The CDR3 coding sequence is TGTGCCAGCAGTGCACCAGGGTGGGATGAGCAGTTCTTC.

The rearrangement uses TRBV30 and TRBJ2-7, with 7 bases that match TRBD1. CDR3 size: 12 residues. V dropped 7 bases and J dropped 0; count of bases not matched to a gene: 3. Looked up from germline, CDR1 is GTSNPN and CDR2 is SVGIG (reference sequence). The CDR3 nucleotides are TGTGCCTTTGGACAGGCCTCCTACGAGCAGTACTTC. It codes for CAFGQASYEQYF.

The chain employs TRBV28 and TRBJ1-2, with D possibly TRBD1 on 5 matching bases. This CDR3 has 16 amino acids. Trimming removed 6 bases from V and 3 bases from J, with 20 bases in between. In germline, CDR1 is MDHEN, CDR2 SYDVKM. CDR3 sequence: CASSSPWGGGDYGYTF. CDR3 nucleotide sequence: TGTGCCAGCAGCTCCCCGTGGGGGGGTGGGGACTATGGCTACACCTTC.

The genes are TRBV27 and TRBJ2-7, with D possibly called TRBD1 or TRBD2 (5 bases each). Trimming pared 2 bases from V and 0 bases from J, leaving 14 bases between. This CDR3 spans 16 amino acids. Germline CDR1 MNHEY, CDR2 SMNVEV (reference sequence). DNA of the CDR3: TGTGCCAGCAGTTTAATGGGACCTTTAGGCTCCTACGAGCAGTACTTC. It yields the protein CASSLMGPLGSYEQYF.

The chain links TRBV10-3 to TRBJ1-2; TRBD1 might be the D (5 bases). The V gene's germline CDR1 is ENHRY and CDR2 SYGVKD. V was shortened by 2 bases and J by 3 bases, with 16 bases between the two germline ends. The CDR3 covers 16 residues. This chain's CDR3 is CAISEDIRDGYYGYTF. CDR3 DNA: TGTGCCATCAGTGAGGACATCCGGGACGGATACTATGGCTACACCTTC.

The rearrangement joins TRBV28 to TRBJ2-7; 7 bases line up with TRBD2. In germline, CDR1 is MDHEN, CDR2 SYDVKM. This CDR3 has 10 residues. The DNA of the CDR3 is TGTGCGTGGGGGGGAGGAAGGCAGTACTTC. Translated: CAWGGGRQYF.

This chain joins TRBV4-1 and TRBJ2-1; D is unclear. Per the germline V gene, CDR1 is MGHRA and CDR2 is YSYEKL. The CDR3 totals 14 residues. Trimming took off 0 bases at V and 7 bases at J, with 10 bases between the two ends. In DNA form, the CDR3 reads TGCGCCAGCAGCCAAGATATCACGGGTAATGAGCAGTTCTTC. Translation gives CASSQDITGNEQFF.

The V call is TRBV13, the J call TRBJ2-5, with 12 positions matching TRBD1. The germline CDR1 and CDR2 sequences are PRHDT and FYEKMQ (reference sequence). This CDR3 comprises 15 residues. The V gene end was trimmed by 8 bases and the J gene end by 0 bases; junction bases not matched to a gene: 4. The chain's CDR3 is CASSGTGGNQETQYF. The CDR3 nucleotides are TGTGCCAGCTCGGGGACAGGGGGCAACCAAGAGACCCAGTACTTC.

The J gene is TRBJ1-4, the V gene TRBV5-6; D unresolved. The germline V gene encodes CDR1 SGHDT and CDR2 YYEEEE. Trimming shortened V by 2 bases and J by 0 bases, and 11 bases separated the two germline ends. The CDR3 runs to 16 residues. CDR3 in DNA: TGTGCCAGCAGCTTTGGGATTTCAGCAACTAATGAAAAACTGTTTTTT. Its translation is CASSFGISATNEKLFF.

The table lists this clone with a count of one. The chain couples TRBV13 to TRBJ2-1; TRBD2 matches 7 bases. The CDR3 runs 11 residues. CDR1 PRHDT and CDR2 FYEKMQ come from the germline V gene (reference sequence). The V segment lost 8 bases and the J segment 6 bases; nucleotides outside the gene matches: 1. This CDR3 is CASGRGNEQFF. CDR3 coding DNA: TGTGCCAGCGGGAGGGGCAATGAGCAGTTCTTC.

This chain joins TRBV28 and TRBJ2-5; 8 bases map to TRBD1. Germline V gives CDR1 MDHEN, CDR2 SYDVKM. The CDR3 runs 14 residues. V was clipped by 5 bases and J by 5 bases; unmatched bases: 7. For the CDR3, the DNA is TGTGCCAGCAGTGGTAGGACAGGGCGGGAGACCCAGTACTTC. The encoded protein is CASSGRTGRETQYF.

This chain uses TRBV5-6 with TRBJ1-1, with a tentative D call TRBD1 (5 bases). V was cut by 4 bases and J by 4 bases, with 14 bases left in between. This CDR3 has 14 residues. Germline-derived CDR1 and CDR2 are SGHDT and YYEEEE. The CDR3 DNA follows: TGTGCCAGCAGCCTGGGACCGCTCCTCACTGAAGCTTTCTTT. It codes for CASSLGPLLTEAFF. Supplemented by reference TRBV5-6 and TRBJ1-1, the full variable domain reads DAGVTQSPTHLIKTRGQQVTLRCSPKSGHDTVSWYQQALGQGPQFIFQYYEEEERQRGNFPDRFSGHQFPNYSSELNVNALLLGDSALYLCASSLGPLLTEAFFGQGTRLTVV.

J is TRBJ2-2 and V is TRBV5-1; TRBD2 aligns across 11 bases. The CDR3 contains 18 residues. After removal of 0 bases from V and 2 bases from J, the junction contained 6 bases not matched to a gene. Germline V CDR1 and CDR2: SGHRS, YFSETQ. CDR3 in amino acids: CASSLGLAGGPNTGELFF. The CDR3 DNA reads as TGCGCCAGCAGCTTGGGCCTAGCGGGAGGCCCCAACACCGGGGAGCTGTTTTTT. Full variable domain (remainder filled in from reference TRBV5-1 and TRBJ2-2): KAGVTQTPRYLIKTRGQQVTLSCSPISGHRSVSWYQQTPGQGLQFLFEYFSETQRNKGNFPGRFSGRQFSNSRSEMNVSTLELGDSALYLCASSLGLAGGPNTGELFFGEGSRLTVL.

V usage is TRBV19 and J usage is TRBJ1-1, with D perhaps TRBD1 (5 bases). The ends were cut back, 0 bases at V and 1 base at J, with 12 bases in the middle. Germline lookup yields CDR1 LNHDA and CDR2 SQIVND (reference sequence). The CDR3 runs 16 residues. CDR3 DNA: TGTGCCAGTAGTATAGATGTGACAGACTGGAACACTGAAGCTTTCTTT. Amino acids: CASSIDVTDWNTEAFF.

This clone was recorded only once. Other DNA sequences from this sample encode an identical CDR3 as well. The chain combines TRBV2 with TRBJ2-7, with D perhaps matching TRBD2 (5 bases). V lost 7 bases and J lost 3, with 10 bases in between. Germline CDR1 is SNHLY and CDR2 is FYNNEI. CDR3 length: 12 amino acids. CDR3 bases: TGTGCCAGCACCGGAGGCAGCTACGAGCAGTACTTC. This translates into CASTGGSYEQYF.

The chain employs TRBV11-2 and TRBJ2-3; D not resolved. Germline CDR1 reads SGHAT; CDR2 reads FQNNGV. The CDR3 covers 14 residues. Trimming shortened V by 6 bases and J by 0 bases, and 10 bases separated the two germline ends. The CDR3 sequence is CASSPRVSTDTQYF. The CDR3 coding sequence is TGTGCCAGCAGTCCAAGGGTGAGCACAGATACGCAGTATTTT.

The chain recombines TRBV7-6 with TRBJ2-7; tentative D call: TRBD1 (7 bases). CDR3 length equals 15 residues. Germline CDR1 reads SGHVS; CDR2 reads FNYEAQ. V shed 5 bases and J shed 9 bases, with 23 bases lying between them. CDR3 sequence: CASSPRGEASNGQYF. DNA for the CDR3: TGTGCCAGCAGCCCCAGGGGGGAGGCGAGCAACGGGCAGTACTTC.

The table lists this clone with a count of one. V usage is TRBV7-2 and J usage is TRBJ2-7, with D tentatively TRBD1 (6 bases). The CDR3 consists of 17 residues. The germline V gene encodes CDR1 SGHTA and CDR2 FQGNSA. V lost 3 bases to trimming and J lost 3 bases, with 21 bases between them. CDR3: CASSLTGTPKRNYEQYF. Here the CDR3 DNA reads TGTGCCAGCAGCTTGACCGGGACACCGAAACGGAACTACGAGCAGTACTTC. The whole variable domain, filled in from reference TRBV7-2 and TRBJ2-7, reads GAGVSQSPSNKVTEKGKDVELRCDPISGHTALYWYRQSLGQGLEFLIYFQGNSAPDKSGLPSDRFSAERTGGSVSTLTIQRTQQEDSAVYLCASSLTGTPKRNYEQYFGPGTRLTVT.